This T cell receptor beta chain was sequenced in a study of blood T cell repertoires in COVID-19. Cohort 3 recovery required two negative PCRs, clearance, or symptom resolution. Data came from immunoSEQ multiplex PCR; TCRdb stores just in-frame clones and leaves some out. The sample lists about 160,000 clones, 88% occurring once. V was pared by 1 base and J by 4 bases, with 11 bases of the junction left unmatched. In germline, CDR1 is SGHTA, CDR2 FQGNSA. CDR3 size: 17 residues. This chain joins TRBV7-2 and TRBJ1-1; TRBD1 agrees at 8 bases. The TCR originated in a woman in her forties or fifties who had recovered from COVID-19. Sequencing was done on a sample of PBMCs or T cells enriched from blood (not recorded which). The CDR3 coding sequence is TGTGCCAGCAGCTTAGTAGGGACAGGTGGAGGTAGCACTGAAGCTTTCTTT. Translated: CASSLVGTGGGSTEAFF. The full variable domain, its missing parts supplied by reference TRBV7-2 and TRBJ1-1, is GAGVSQSPSNKVTEKGKDVELRCDPISGHTALYWYRQSLGQGLEFLIYFQGNSAPDKSGLPSDRFSAERTGGSVSTLTIQRTQQEDSAVYLCASSLVGTGGGSTEAFFGQGTRLTVV.